The clone carrying this T cell receptor (beta chain) came up many times. Its antigen is not known. These data come from a study of lung T cells in sarcoidosis with Löfgren's syndrome. The overall study: Bronchoalveolar lavage fluid in sarcoidosis accumulates CD4+ T cells. Study-wide points: The most expanded V genes in Löfgren's patients were reportedly TRAV12-1 and TRBV2.

The trim removed 5 bases at V and 0 bases at J, leaving 5 bases unmatched. In germline, CDR1 is MNHNS, CDR2 SASEGT. This CDR3 contains 15 residues. TCRdb itself ran the reads through MiXCR, one entry per CDR3 protein. The sample has tens of thousands of distinct CDR3 sequences, approximately 22% seen once. Sequencing was performed on CD4+ T cells from PBMCs. This chain connects TRBV6-1 to TRBJ2-7; 9 positions agree with TRBD1. The source of this sequence is a human donor with sarcoidosis (Löfgren's syndrome or another form), or a control subject (not recorded which). The CDR3 sequence is CASSFRDRDSYEQYV. CDR3 nucleotide sequence: TGTGCCAGCAGTTTCCGGGACAGGGACTCCTACGAGCAGTACGTC.